The 18 T cell receptor beta chains below were found in one sample sequenced in a study of regulatory T cells in long-lasting Graves disease. As to time point: newly diagnosed GD, antithyroid drugs for less than 3 months. From PBMCs, RNA was extracted and then used to make the TCR library. With iRepertoire HTBI primers and Arm-PCR of CDR3 regions, TCR beta libraries were built. Using its own MiXCR run on the multiplex PCR reads, TCRdb lists one record per CDR3 protein. This sample has a few hundred thousand distinct CDR3 sequences, with around 15% found just once. The data were also submitted as part of a second study, on T cells in Graves' hyperthyroidism and ophthalmopathy.

The sample here was peripheral blood mononuclear cells (PBMCs), taken at new diagnosis, from a patient treated with antithyroid drugs. These TCRs come from a woman aged 18-35 years with Graves disease.

Remarks on this clonotype: This may stem from a read error, because a much larger clone lies one nucleotide away. V gene TRBV11-2 combines with J gene TRBJ2-7; 9 positions agree with TRBD2. Germline V gene data show CDR1 as SGHAT and CDR2 as FQNNGV. The length of the CDR3 is 16 residues. V gave up 3 bases and J gave up 7 bases; unmatched junction bases: 13. The CDR3 loop reads CASSLSGRYTYNEQYF. The CDR3, as DNA: TGTGCCAGCAGCTTGAGCGGGAGGTACACCTACAATGAGCAGTACTTC.

This clonotype was found many times. This rearrangement joins TRBV20-1 to TRBJ1-2; 11 bases are a match to TRBD1. The CDR3 is made up of 14 amino acids. Germline V gene lookup returns CDR1 DFQATT and CDR2 SNEGSKA (reference sequence). J was trimmed by 6 bases and V by 5 bases; bases with no gene match: 8. CDR3 sequence: CSALLRTGGHGYTF. In DNA form, the CDR3 reads TGCAGTGCTCTCTTAAGGACAGGGGGCCATGGCTACACCTTC.

This chain joins TRBV4-1 and TRBJ2-1; D gene uncertain. The CDR3 runs to 15 residues. The ends were cut back, 1 base at V and 0 bases at J, with 7 bases in the middle. The germline V gene encodes CDR1 MGHRA and CDR2 YSYEKL. CDR3 residues: CASSQGQSSYNEQFF. The DNA for the CDR3 is TGCGCCAGCAGCCAAGGGCAGAGCTCCTACAATGAGCAGTTCTTC.

The V gene is TRBV20-1, the J gene TRBJ2-3, with D perhaps TRBD2 (7 bases). The V end lost 6 bases, the J end lost 8 bases, and 18 bases lay between the germline ends. Germline CDR1 and CDR2: DFQATT and SNEGSKA (reference sequence). This CDR3 is built from 13 residues. CDR3 in amino acids: CSAVGGGGGTQYF. In DNA, the CDR3 is TGCAGTGCCGTAGGGGGGGGAGGCGGTACGCAGTATTTT.

In its sample, this clonotype was seen once. The CDR3 region is CASSGQQAAQGYTF. As DNA, the CDR3 is TGTGCCAGCTCAGGACAGCAAGCAGCTCAAGGCTACACCTTC. V usage is TRBV18 and J usage is TRBJ1-2; tentatively, D is TRBD1 (6 bases). CDR3 size: 14 residues. Between the trimmed V and J ends, which lost 5 bases and 8 bases, there was a span of 18 bases. Germline CDR1 and CDR2: KGHSH and LQKENI.

This clonotype was detected once. This chain uses TRBV12-3 or TRBV12-4 with TRBJ2-5; perhaps TRBD2 as D (5 bases). This CDR3 contains 14 residues. The V gene lost 2 bases and the J gene lost 1 base, with 8 bases spanning the gap. CDR3 DNA sequence: TGTGCCAGCAGTTTAAGGACTGTCCAAGAGACCCAGTACTTC. As protein: CASSLRTVQETQYF.

V usage is TRBV6-1 and J usage is TRBJ2-7, with 9 nucleotides matching TRBD2. V was pared by 8 bases and J by 2 bases, with 4 bases of the junction left unmatched. The CDR3 has 13 amino acids. CDR1 and CDR2 (germline): MNHNS, SASEGT. This chain's CDR3 is CASVAGAPYEQYF. The CDR3, as DNA: TGTGCCAGCGTAGCGGGAGCCCCCTACGAGCAGTACTTC.

The table lists this clonotype with many counts. This rearrangement joins TRBV6-5 to TRBJ2-3, with D perhaps TRBD1 (6 bases). CDR3 length: 15 amino acids. Germline CDR1 reads MNHEY; CDR2 reads SVGAGI. V dropped 4 bases and J dropped 6 bases, with 17 bases sitting between them. This CDR3 is CASSSGHFRGDTQYF. The CDR3, as DNA: TGTGCCAGCAGTTCGGGACACTTCAGAGGGGATACGCAGTATTTT.

The table lists this clonotype with many counts. V usage is TRBV28 and J usage is TRBJ2-7; no clear D. Trimming stripped 6 bases from V and 0 bases from J, with 9 bases between. The CDR3 is made up of 13 amino acids. Germline loops: CDR1 MDHEN, CDR2 SYDVKM. The CDR3 loop is CASRTASSYEQYF. Here the CDR3 DNA reads TGTGCCAGCAGGACCGCAAGCTCCTACGAGCAGTACTTC.

The V gene is TRBV28, the J gene TRBJ2-3; 9 nucleotides line up with TRBD1. Trimming at V came to 6 bases and at J to 0 bases, leaving 10 bases not matched to a gene. This CDR3 comprises 17 residues. CDR1 and CDR2 (germline): MDHEN, SYDVKM. The CDR3 here is CASRPNPGTGSTDTQYF. CDR3 sequence (DNA): TGTGCCAGCAGGCCGAATCCTGGGACAGGGAGCACAGATACGCAGTATTTT.

This clonotype was picked up many times. The chain couples TRBV9 to TRBJ2-2; no definite D call. The CDR3 length is 20 residues. The V gene lost 3 bases and the J gene lost 0 bases, with 24 bases spanning the gap. Germline CDR1 SGDLS, CDR2 YYNGEE. The CDR3 sequence: CASSEEISRSSGSNTGELFF. Here the CDR3 DNA reads TGTGCCAGCAGCGAGGAGATTAGTCGTTCGTCGGGTTCGAACACCGGGGAGCTGTTTTTT.

In this sample, this clonotype turned up many times. The V and J genes are TRBV7-2 and TRBJ2-7; no firm D call. Germline V CDR1 and CDR2: SGHTA, FQGNSA. The CDR3 sequence is 13 residues long. The germline V and J ends were trimmed by 5 bases and 2 bases, with 10 bases remaining between them. CDR3 sequence reads: CASSPLLPYEQYF. Here the CDR3 DNA reads TGTGCCAGCAGCCCCCTGTTGCCCTACGAGCAGTACTTC. The complete variable domain, with remaining parts taken from reference TRBV7-2 and TRBJ2-7, reads GAGVSQSPSNKVTEKGKDVELRCDPISGHTALYWYRQSLGQGLEFLIYFQGNSAPDKSGLPSDRFSAERTGGSVSTLTIQRTQQEDSAVYLCASSPLLPYEQYFGPGTRLTVT.

The chain joins TRBV24-1 to TRBJ1-5; TRBD1 matches at 9 bases. After removal of 4 bases from V and 5 bases from J, the junction contained 8 bases not matched to a gene. The germline V gene has CDR1 KGHDR and CDR2 SFDVKD. The CDR3 has 16 amino acids. The CDR3 protein is CATSEGGQGEYQPQHF. In DNA form, the CDR3 reads TGTGCCACCAGTGAGGGGGGACAGGGCGAGTATCAGCCCCAGCATTTT.

As concerns this clonotype: In this CDR3 the conserved last residue, phenylalanine or tryptophan, is missing, so a read error is likely. This sequence joins TRBV11-3 and TRBJ2-4; 8 positions match TRBD1. Per germline, CDR1 SGHNT and CDR2 YENEEA. This CDR3 is built from 16 residues. The DNA for the CDR3 is TGTGCCAGCAGCACCCGGACAGGGTTGGCCAAAAACAGTCAGTACGTC. It specifies CASSTRTGLAKNSQYV.

This clonotype was seen only once. This chain connects TRBV19 to TRBJ2-3; 9 bases map to TRBD1. V dropped 6 bases and J dropped 2; count of bases not matched to a gene: 9. CDR1 LNHDA and CDR2 SQIVND come from the germline V gene (reference sequence). The CDR3 runs 16 residues. The CDR3 region is CASRHRGLSSTDTQYF. The CDR3 DNA is TGTGCCAGTAGGCACAGGGGGCTTTCGTCCACAGATACGCAGTATTTT.

As concerns this clonotype: This sequence may be a read error, since a much larger clone differs from it by one base. The J gene is TRBJ2-1, the V gene TRBV7-9, with 9 bases identical to TRBD1. The germline V gene has CDR1 SEHNR and CDR2 FQNEAQ (reference sequence). The CDR3 consists of 17 residues. V shed 0 bases and J 10 bases; nucleotides not matched to a gene: 13. As DNA, the CDR3 is TGTGCCAGCAGCTTAGCCACAGGGGGCCGTAGCTCCTACGAGCAGTTCTTC. Translated, it gives CASSLATGGRSSYEQFF.

There are a few counts of this clonotype. This chain connects TRBV12-3 or TRBV12-4 to TRBJ1-5; no reliable D call. The germline V and J ends were trimmed by 2 bases and 6 bases, with 11 bases remaining between them. This CDR3 is built from 14 residues. The CDR3 bases are TGTGCCAGCAGTTTAAGGCCAGTCTCTCAGCCCCAGCATTTT. Translation: CASSLRPVSQPQHF.

In its sample, this clonotype was seen many times. The chain joins TRBV7-2 to TRBJ2-3; no reliable D call. Trimming pared 3 bases from V and 7 bases from J, leaving 5 bases between. The CDR3 contains 11 residues. CDR1 and CDR2 (germline): SGHTA, FQGNSA. The CDR3 spells CASSFQNTQYF. The CDR3 coding sequence is TGTGCCAGCAGCTTCCAAAATACGCAGTATTTT. The entire variable domain, with the rest obtained from reference TRBV7-2 and TRBJ2-3, is as follows: GAGVSQSPSNKVTEKGKDVELRCDPISGHTALYWYRQSLGQGLEFLIYFQGNSAPDKSGLPSDRFSAERTGGSVSTLTIQRTQQEDSAVYLCASSFQNTQYFGPGTRLTVL.